One and the same sample provided the 30 T cell receptor beta chains below, sequenced in a study of blood T cell repertoires in COVID-19. Assay used: immunoSEQ multiplex PCR; TCRdb lists only in-frame clones, some missing. The profile shows approximately 150,000 clones, around four fifths of them singletons. The specimen sequenced was peripheral blood. The receptors here all came from a human donor in a cohort sampled during active COVID-19.

The V gene is TRBV6-5, the J gene TRBJ1-1, with TRBD1 matching over 7 bases. Germline V lookup: CDR1 MNHEY, CDR2 SVGAGI. This CDR3 has 14 amino acids. The trim removed 6 bases at V and 1 base at J, leaving 5 bases unmatched. CDR3 protein: CASRRTGTNTEAFF. CDR3 sequence (DNA): TGTGCCAGCAGGAGGACAGGAACGAACACTGAAGCTTTCTTT.

The V gene is TRBV4-1, the J gene TRBJ1-1; 8 bases agree with TRBD1. The ends lost 4 bases at V and 8 bases at J; junction bases unmatched: 21. Germline V lookup: CDR1 MGHRA, CDR2 YSYEKL. There are 18 residues in the CDR3. The CDR3 spells CASSPRKEAGTGVQEAFF. CDR3 sequence (DNA): TGCGCCAGCAGCCCCCGGAAAGAGGCCGGGACAGGCGTCCAGGAAGCTTTCTTT.

This clone occurred once. The rearrangement links TRBV11-3 to TRBJ2-1; no clear D. Germline V gives CDR1 SGHNT, CDR2 YENEEA. V was trimmed by 0 bases and J by 10 bases, leaving 7 bases between them. The CDR3 is 12 amino acids. The DNA for the CDR3 is TGTGCCAGCAGCTTAGATGCGAGGGAGCAGTTCTTC. Translated, it gives CASSLDAREQFF.

The V call is TRBV18, the J call TRBJ1-1; tentative D call: TRBD1 (6 bases). Trimming removed 0 bases from V and 7 bases from J, with 9 bases in between. From germline, CDR1 is KGHSH and CDR2 LQKENI. The length of the CDR3 is 13 residues. CDR3 sequence (DNA): TGTGCCAGCTCACCACCCGACAGGAGTGAAGCTTTCTTT. Translating gives CASSPPDRSEAFF.

The chain has TRBV7-2 and TRBJ1-2; 7 nucleotides line up with TRBD1. Germline assignment: CDR1 SGHTA and CDR2 FQGNSA. This CDR3 is 14 amino acids long. V gave up 1 base and J gave up 4 bases; unmatched junction bases: 3. The CDR3 region has the DNA TGTGCCAGCAGCTTAGGGACAGGATCCTATGGCTACACCTTC. Protein: CASSLGTGSYGYTF.

The rearrangement joins TRBV25-1 to TRBJ1-1; D is perhaps TRBD1 (5 bases). Germline lookup yields CDR1 MGHDK and CDR2 SYGVNS. CDR3 length: 15 residues. V lost 0 bases and J lost 3, with 11 bases in between. The DNA of the CDR3 is TGTGCCAGCAGTGAATACTTGGGAGGGGACACTGAAGCTTTCTTT. Translated: CASSEYLGGDTEAFF. Full variable domain (rest looked up from reference TRBV25-1 and TRBJ1-1): EADIYQTPRYLVIGTGKKITLECSQTMGHDKMYWYQQDPGMELHLIHYSYGVNSTEKGDLSSESTVSRIRTEHFPLTLESARPSHTSQYLCASSEYLGGDTEAFFGQGTRLTVV.

The chain couples TRBV12-3 or TRBV12-4 to TRBJ2-1, with D possibly being TRBD2 (5 bases). The CDR3 contains 11 residues. Trimming removed 6 bases at V and 7 bases at J, with 7 bases between. CDR3 nucleotide sequence: TGTGCCAGCAGCCTAGCAAATGAGCAGTTCTTC. This gives the protein CASSLANEQFF.

The rearrangement uses TRBV19 and TRBJ1-2; 8 positions agree with TRBD1. Germline lookup yields CDR1 LNHDA and CDR2 SQIVND (reference sequence). With V trimmed by 3 bases and J by 4 bases, 7 bases remained unmatched. The CDR3 extends over 15 amino acids. This CDR3 reads CASSISGGGGYGYTF. Here the CDR3 DNA reads TGTGCCAGTAGTATCTCAGGGGGCGGGGGCTATGGCTACACCTTC.

This chain links TRBV19 with TRBJ1-1, with D unclear. From germline, CDR1 is LNHDA and CDR2 SQIVND (reference sequence). The germline V and J ends were trimmed by 5 bases and 1 base, with 8 bases remaining between them. This CDR3 contains 13 residues. CDR3 DNA sequence: TGTGCCAGTAGTTATACAAGGAACACTGAAGCTTTCTTT. Translating gives CASSYTRNTEAFF.

J is TRBJ1-2 and V is TRBV6-5; no clear D gene. Per the germline V gene, CDR1 is MNHEY and CDR2 is SVGAGI. Trimming shortened V by 7 bases and J by 6 bases, and 15 bases separated the two germline ends. The CDR3 contains 13 residues. CDR3 loop: CASKVRGVHGYTF. CDR3 nucleotide sequence: TGTGCCAGCAAGGTTCGGGGAGTACATGGCTACACCTTC.

This chain connects TRBV3-1 (or the pseudogene TRBV3-2) to TRBJ2-2, with 7 bases lining up with TRBD1. The CDR3 is made up of 16 amino acids. Germline assignment: CDR1 LGHDT and CDR2 YNNKEL (reference sequence). V lost 1 base to trimming and J lost 6 bases; unmatched junction nucleotides: 8. The CDR3 protein is CASSQVDRARPGELFF. CDR3 coding DNA: TGTGCCAGCAGCCAAGTCGACAGGGCAAGGCCCGGGGAGCTGTTTTTT.

J is TRBJ2-2 and V is TRBV18; D may be TRBD1 (5 bases). V lost 2 bases, J lost 3 bases, and 13 bases lay in between. This CDR3 has 16 amino acids. The germline gives CDR1 KGHSH, CDR2 LQKENI. Here the CDR3 reads CASSPVQGLDTGELFF. In DNA form, the CDR3 reads TGTGCCAGCTCACCAGTCCAGGGTCTGGACACCGGGGAGCTGTTTTTT. The full variable domain, in which reference TRBV18 and TRBJ2-2 provide the parts outside the CDR3, is NAGVMQNPRHLVRRRGQEARLRCSPMKGHSHVYWYRQLPEEGLKFMVYLQKENIIDESGMPKERFSAEFPKEGPSILRIQQVVRGDSAAYFCASSPVQGLDTGELFFGEGSRLTVL.

The chain carries TRBV15 and TRBJ1-1, with D uncertain. Germline lookup yields CDR1 LNHNV and CDR2 YYDKDF (reference sequence). V lost 0 bases and J 1 base, leaving 9 bases between the germline ends. The CDR3 contains 15 residues. The CDR3 sequence is CATSRDKRGNTEAFF. DNA of the CDR3: TGTGCCACCAGCAGAGATAAGCGGGGGAACACTGAAGCTTTCTTT. Using reference TRBV15 and TRBJ1-1 for the parts outside the CDR3, the full variable domain is DAMVIQNPRYQVTQFGKPVTLSCSQTLNHNVMYWYQQKSSQAPKLLFHYYDKDFNNEADTPDNFQSRRPNTSFCFLDIRSPGLGDTAMYLCATSRDKRGNTEAFFGQGTRLTVV.

V and J are TRBV19 and TRBJ1-5; TRBD1 aligns across 7 bases. The CDR3 covers 12 residues. CDR1 LNHDA and CDR2 SQIVND come from the germline V gene (reference sequence). V dropped 9 bases and J dropped 5; count of bases not matched to a gene: 4. The CDR3 bases are TGTGCCAGCCAACAGGGGTATCAGCCCCAGCATTTT. It specifies CASQQGYQPQHF.

The CDR3 coding sequence is TGTGCCAGCTCTACCCGGACAGGAGGGACGAACACTGAAGCTTTCTTT. Translated: CASSTRTGGTNTEAFF. The chain recombines TRBV18 with TRBJ1-1, with TRBD1 identical over 7 bases. The germline CDR1 and CDR2 sequences are KGHSH and LQKENI. V dropped 6 bases and J dropped 1; count of bases not matched to a gene: 11. The CDR3 has 16 residues.

The chain joins TRBV4-1 to TRBJ1-1; the D gene is possibly TRBD1 (5 bases). This CDR3 is 15 amino acids long. V was clipped by 4 bases and J by 7 bases, with 19 bases between them. Germline loops: CDR1 MGHRA, CDR2 YSYEKL. The CDR3 sequence: CASSPQPGRDIEAFF. The CDR3 DNA sequence: TGCGCCAGCAGCCCCCAACCTGGCAGGGATATTGAAGCTTTCTTT.

The chain combines TRBV9 with TRBJ2-2, with 10 bases aligning to TRBD1. This CDR3 is 16 amino acids long. Germline V gene sequence: CDR1 SGDLS, CDR2 YYNGEE. V trimming: 4 bases; J trimming: 2 bases; junction bases outside the gene matches: 5. For the CDR3, the DNA is TGTGCCAGCAGCCTGGGGGACAGGGGAAACACCGGGGAGCTGTTTTTT. It codes for CASSLGDRGNTGELFF.

CDR3 nucleotide sequence: TGCGCCAGCAGCGGCAAGACAGGGCCGAGCTCCTATAATTCACCCCTCCACTTT. Amino acid sequence: CASSGKTGPSSYNSPLHF. The gene calls are TRBV5-1 and TRBJ1-6; 7 bases map to TRBD1. The CDR3 extends over 18 amino acids. V lost 4 bases and J lost 0; bases outside the gene matches: 10. CDR1 SGHRS and CDR2 YFSETQ come from the germline V gene.

V and J are TRBV9 and TRBJ2-1; 9 bases fit TRBD2. The V gene's germline CDR1 is SGDLS and CDR2 YYNGEE. Trimming took 0 bases from V and 4 from J; bases not matched to a gene: 2. This CDR3 is 15 amino acids long. In DNA form, the CDR3 reads TGTGCCAGCAGCGTAGGGACTAGCGATTACAATGAGCAGTTCTTC. It encodes CASSVGTSDYNEQFF.

The rearrangement uses TRBV30 and TRBJ2-5; TRBD1 is a possible D gene (6 bases). Trimming stripped 5 bases from V and 2 bases from J, with 12 bases between. The CDR3 sequence is 13 residues long. Germline CDR1 is GTSNPN and CDR2 is SVGIG (reference sequence). The CDR3 DNA sequence: TGTGCCTGGTCGACAGGATATCAAGAGACCCAGTACTTC. Its translation is CAWSTGYQETQYF.

This sequence joins TRBV27 and TRBJ1-1; D is uncertain. Germline V lookup: CDR1 MNHEY, CDR2 SMNVEV (reference sequence). The CDR3 consists of 13 residues. The V and J ends lost 8 bases and 0 bases respectively, with 10 bases between them. CDR3 amino acids: CASFGVVNTEAFF. In DNA form, the CDR3 reads TGTGCCAGCTTCGGGGTCGTGAACACTGAAGCTTTCTTT.

The chain is built from TRBV11-2 and TRBJ1-1; 10 bases are a match to TRBD1. The CDR3 consists of 14 residues. The V gene end was trimmed by 0 bases and the J gene end by 7 bases; junction bases not matched to a gene: 2. The germline gives CDR1 SGHAT, CDR2 FQNNGV. The CDR3 DNA sequence: TGTGCCAGCAGCTTAGACGGGACAGGGGATGAAGCTTTCTTT. Translated, it gives CASSLDGTGDEAFF.

The chain uses TRBV9 and TRBJ2-5; D gene uncertain. This CDR3 contains 13 residues. Germline loops: CDR1 SGDLS, CDR2 YYNGEE. V dropped 1 base and J dropped 5 bases, with 9 bases sitting between them. CDR3 amino acids: CASSVSAWETQYF. In nucleotides, the CDR3 is TGTGCCAGCAGCGTAAGCGCGTGGGAGACCCAGTACTTC.

A note on this clone: Other DNA sequences in this specimen translate into the identical CDR3. The genes are TRBV6-6 and TRBJ1-1; 9 bases agree with TRBD1. Germline V CDR1 and CDR2: MNHNY, SVGAGI (reference sequence). This CDR3 comprises 13 residues. The V segment lost 5 bases and the J segment 3 bases; nucleotides outside the gene matches: 1. CDR3 amino acids: CASSRQGDTEAFF. CDR3 bases: TGTGCCAGCAGTAGACAGGGGGACACTGAAGCTTTCTTT.

This sequence joins TRBV2 and TRBJ1-2, with 11 bases matching TRBD1. The CDR3 is 15 residues long. With 3 bases clipped from V and 8 bases from J, the junction kept 8 bases outside the gene matches. The germline V gene encodes CDR1 SNHLY and CDR2 FYNNEI. The CDR3 DNA sequence: TGTGCCAGCAGTGATTGGGGACAGGGGGTCGTAGGCTACACCTTC. Translation gives CASSDWGQGVVGYTF.

V gene TRBV2 combines with J gene TRBJ1-3, with D possibly being TRBD1 (6 bases). The CDR3 length is 17 residues. CDR1 is SNHLY and CDR2 is FYNNEI in the germline V gene. V lost 8 bases and J lost 0, with 20 bases in between. The CDR3 nucleotides read TGTGCCAGCTCTCCTTCGGGGGGCCACTTCTCTGGAAACACCATATATTTT. Its protein product is CASSPSGGHFSGNTIYF.

This rearrangement joins TRBV7-9 to TRBJ2-5, with TRBD2 matching over 9 bases. Germline CDR1 SEHNR, CDR2 FQNEAQ (reference sequence). This CDR3 has 16 amino acids. V lost 5 bases and J lost 5; bases outside the gene matches: 12. The CDR3 sequence is CASSHLRGGAKETQYF. In nucleotides, the CDR3 is TGTGCCAGCAGCCACCTCCGCGGGGGGGCCAAGGAGACCCAGTACTTC.

The chain couples TRBV6-5 to TRBJ2-3; D gene unclear. Trimming took 0 bases from V and 7 from J, leaving 8 bases between them. This CDR3 comprises 13 residues. The germline CDR1 and CDR2 sequences are MNHEY and SVGAGI. This chain's CDR3 is CASSYSPINTQYF. The DNA for the CDR3 is TGTGCCAGCAGTTACTCGCCTATTAATACGCAGTATTTT.

The chain carries TRBV5-6 and TRBJ2-6, with D possibly being TRBD1 (5 bases). The CDR3 has 15 amino acids. The germline CDR1 and CDR2 sequences are SGHDT and YYEEEE. Trimming took off 7 bases at V and 4 bases at J, with 15 bases between the two ends. The CDR3 region has the DNA TGTGCCAGCGCACCAGGGATTAGGGGGGCCAACGTCCTGACTTTC. It yields the protein CASAPGIRGANVLTF.

V is TRBV7-3 and J is TRBJ2-3, with 9 bases fitting TRBD2. The CDR3 length is 16 residues. In germline, CDR1 is SGHTA, CDR2 FQGTGA. V dropped 1 base and J dropped 0; count of bases not matched to a gene: 2. The CDR3 DNA reads as TGTGCCAGCAGCTTAAGTCTAGCGGGGAGCACAGATACGCAGTATTTT. Translating it yields CASSLSLAGSTDTQYF.